Listed here is a single T cell receptor beta chain. Its antigen is currently unknown. The source of the sample is a study of radiotherapy plus CTLA-4 blockade in lung cancer. Study context: Objective responses were observed in 15% to 20% of patients, and disease control was achieved by about 30%.

The protocol was immunoSEQ multiplex PCR, while the TCRdb copy is restricted to in-frame clones and leaves out a portion. The sample consists of 90,000 to 100,000 clones, around nine tenths of them appearing once. CDR3 length: 15 residues. Germline values: CDR1 MNHEY, CDR2 SMNVEV (reference sequence). Trimming took 5 bases from V and 2 from J; bases not matched to a gene: 9. Notes on the study in general: Response, reportedly, was best predicted by interferon-beta along with early blood T cell clone dynamics. Clones of tumor-derived TCRs expanded in blood after radiotherapy plus ipilimumab.

The chain joins TRBV27 to TRBJ2-7; 7 bases match TRBD1. The input for sequencing was peripheral blood, taken from a patient treated with radiotherapy plus ipilimumab. The source is a human donor with non-small cell lung cancer that progressed on radiotherapy plus ipilimumab. CDR3 sequence: CASSEPGTATYEQYF. CDR3 bases: TGTGCCAGCAGTGAACCCGGGACAGCCACCTACGAGCAGTACTTC.